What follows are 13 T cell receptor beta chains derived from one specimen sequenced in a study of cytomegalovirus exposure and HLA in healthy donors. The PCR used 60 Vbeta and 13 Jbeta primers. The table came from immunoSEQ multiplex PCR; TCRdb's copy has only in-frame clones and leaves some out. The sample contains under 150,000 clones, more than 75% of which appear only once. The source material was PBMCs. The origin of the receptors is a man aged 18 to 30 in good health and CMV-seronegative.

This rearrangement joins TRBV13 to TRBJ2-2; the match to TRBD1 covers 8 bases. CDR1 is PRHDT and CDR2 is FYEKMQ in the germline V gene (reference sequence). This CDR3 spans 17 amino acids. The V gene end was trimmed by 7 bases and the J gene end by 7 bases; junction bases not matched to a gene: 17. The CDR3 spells CASKGLTTGTGYGELFF. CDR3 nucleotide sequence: TGTGCCAGCAAGGGGCTTACCACCGGGACAGGATACGGGGAGCTGTTTTTT.

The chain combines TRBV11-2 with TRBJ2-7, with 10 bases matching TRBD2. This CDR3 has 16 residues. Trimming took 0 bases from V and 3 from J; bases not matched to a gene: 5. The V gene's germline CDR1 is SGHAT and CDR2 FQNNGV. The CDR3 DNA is TGTGCCAGCAGCTTAGAAGGGACTAGCGCCATCTACGAGCAGTACTTC. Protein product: CASSLEGTSAIYEQYF.

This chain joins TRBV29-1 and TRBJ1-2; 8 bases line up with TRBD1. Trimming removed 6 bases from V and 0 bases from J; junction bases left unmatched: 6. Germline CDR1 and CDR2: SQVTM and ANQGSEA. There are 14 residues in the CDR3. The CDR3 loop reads CSVQTGQANYGYTF. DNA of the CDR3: TGCAGCGTCCAGACGGGACAGGCTAACTATGGCTACACCTTC.

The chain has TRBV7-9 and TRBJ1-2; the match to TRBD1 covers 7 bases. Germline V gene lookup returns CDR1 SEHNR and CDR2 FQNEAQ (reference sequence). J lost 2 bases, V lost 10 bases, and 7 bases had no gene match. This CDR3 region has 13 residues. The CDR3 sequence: CATLGGANYGYTF. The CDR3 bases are TGTGCCACCCTAGGGGGCGCCAACTATGGCTACACCTTC. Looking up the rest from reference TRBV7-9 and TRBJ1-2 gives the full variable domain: DTGVSQNPRHKITKRGQNVTFRCDPISEHNRLYWYRQTLGQGPEFLTYFQNEAQLEKSRLLSDRFSAERPKGSFSTLEIQRTEQGDSAMYLCATLGGANYGYTFGSGTRLTVV.

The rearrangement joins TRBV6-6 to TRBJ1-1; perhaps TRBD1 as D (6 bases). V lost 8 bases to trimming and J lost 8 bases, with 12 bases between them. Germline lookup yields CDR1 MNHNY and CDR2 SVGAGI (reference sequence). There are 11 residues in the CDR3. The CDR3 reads CASLQGLEAFF. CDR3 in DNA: TGTGCCAGCCTCCAGGGGTTAGAAGCTTTCTTT.

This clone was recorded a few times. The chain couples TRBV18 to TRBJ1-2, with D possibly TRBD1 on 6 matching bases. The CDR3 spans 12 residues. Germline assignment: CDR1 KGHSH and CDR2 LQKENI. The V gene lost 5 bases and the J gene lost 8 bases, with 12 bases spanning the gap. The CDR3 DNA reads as TGTGCCAGCTCAATTAACAGGGACGGCTACACCTTC. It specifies CASSINRDGYTF.

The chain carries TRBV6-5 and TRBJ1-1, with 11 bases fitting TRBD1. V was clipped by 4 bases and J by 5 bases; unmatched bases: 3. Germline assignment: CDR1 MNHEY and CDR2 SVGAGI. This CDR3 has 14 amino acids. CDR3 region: CASSWTGGATEAFF. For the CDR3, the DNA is TGTGCCAGCAGTTGGACAGGGGGCGCAACTGAAGCTTTCTTT.

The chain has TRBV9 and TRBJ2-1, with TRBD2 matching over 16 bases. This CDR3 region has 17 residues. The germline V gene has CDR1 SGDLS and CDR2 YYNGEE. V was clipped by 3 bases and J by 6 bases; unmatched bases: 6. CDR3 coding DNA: TGTGCCAGCAGCGAGGGACTAGCGGGGGGGCCAGGCAATGAGCAGTTCTTC. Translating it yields CASSEGLAGGPGNEQFF.

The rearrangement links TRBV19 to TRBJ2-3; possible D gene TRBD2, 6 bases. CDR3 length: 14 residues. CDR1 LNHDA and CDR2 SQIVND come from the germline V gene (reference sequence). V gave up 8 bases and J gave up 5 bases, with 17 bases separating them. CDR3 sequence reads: CASSDRGSGDTQYF. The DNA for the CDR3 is TGTGCCAGTTCGGACCGGGGGAGCGGAGATACGCAGTATTTT.

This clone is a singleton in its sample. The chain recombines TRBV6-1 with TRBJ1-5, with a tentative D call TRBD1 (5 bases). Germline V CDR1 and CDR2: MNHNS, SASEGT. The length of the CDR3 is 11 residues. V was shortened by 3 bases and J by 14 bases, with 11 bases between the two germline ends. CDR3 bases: TGTGCCAGCAGTGAGCAGGGAAAGGAGCATTTT. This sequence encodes CASSEQGKEHF.

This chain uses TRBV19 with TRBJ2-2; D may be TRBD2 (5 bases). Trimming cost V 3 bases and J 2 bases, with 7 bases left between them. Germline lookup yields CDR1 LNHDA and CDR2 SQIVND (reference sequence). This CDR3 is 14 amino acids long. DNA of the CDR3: TGTGCCAGTAGTATTCGGGAAAACACCGGGGAGCTGTTTTTT. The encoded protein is CASSIRENTGELFF.

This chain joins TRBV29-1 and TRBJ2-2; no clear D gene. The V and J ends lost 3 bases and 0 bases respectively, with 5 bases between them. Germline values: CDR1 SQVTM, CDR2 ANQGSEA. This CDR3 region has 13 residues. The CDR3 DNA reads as TGCAGCGTTGACGGGTCGAACACCGGGGAGCTGTTTTTT. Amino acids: CSVDGSNTGELFF.

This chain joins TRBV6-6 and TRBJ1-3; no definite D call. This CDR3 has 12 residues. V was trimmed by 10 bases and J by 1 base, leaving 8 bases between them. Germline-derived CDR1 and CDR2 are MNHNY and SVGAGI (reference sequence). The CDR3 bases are TGTGCCACCCAGGATTCTGGAAACACCATATATTTT. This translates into CATQDSGNTIYF.